This entry concerns a single T cell receptor beta chain. What it binds is unknown. The sample comes from a study of cytomegalovirus exposure and HLA in healthy donors. Overall study: A data release that came early held around 85 million unique TCRs from HLA-typed donors. The study placed about four fifths of its 350 to 450 genotyped donors in the Caucasian-associated ancestry cluster. The study, taken as a whole, reports: Rare TCR sequences dominated, though some public TCRs recurred in many donors. Serostatus for CMV was the only available immune exposure information.

PCR used 60 Vbeta primers and 13 Jbeta primers. Libraries were prepared by immunoSEQ multiplex PCR; TCRdb keeps only in-frame clonotypes and omits some of them. This sample yields 100,000 to 150,000 clones, of which 70% to 85% are seen a single time; roughly 12% belongs to the top ten. The CDR3 has 15 residues. Germline loops: CDR1 LNHNV, CDR2 YYDKDF (reference sequence). The V segment lost 9 bases and the J segment 5 bases; nucleotides outside the gene matches: 14. The sequencing sample was made of PBMCs. The receptor was derived from a woman aged 45-65 years in good health and CMV-seropositive. The chain employs TRBV15 and TRBJ2-7; 9 bases are a match to TRBD1. CDR3 bases: TGTGCCACGGGGGCACGGGGACAGGGACTCCACGAGCAGTACTTC. Translating gives CATGARGQGLHEQYF.